This TCR beta chain was recovered during a study of blood T cells in healthy people across ages. Study-level results: Investigators treated diversity estimates from one million T cells as underestimates.

The germline V gene encodes CDR1 SGHTA and CDR2 FQGNSA. CDR3 length equals 13 residues. V lost 5 bases and J 4 bases, leaving 11 bases between the germline ends. There were healthy Caucasian individuals from Russia, aged about 6 to 95, serving as donors. About this clonotype: The antigen is undetermined.

A second PCR of about 6 to 11 cycles used a sample-barcoded 5' primer and a J-beta primer mix. Paired-end reads containing CDR3 totaled no fewer than 2.5 million for each sample. Using its own MiXCR run on the 5' RACE reads, TCRdb lists one record per CDR3 protein. The table lists roughly 800,000 distinct CDR3 sequences, roughly 64% of them singletons. The chain combines TRBV7-2 with TRBJ1-1, with D possibly being TRBD1 (5 bases). The origin of this receptor is a man under 40 in good health. The material sequenced was blood. CDR3 region: CASSPPGSTEAFF. CDR3 DNA sequence: TGTGCCAGCAGCCCACCAGGGAGCACTGAAGCTTTCTTT.